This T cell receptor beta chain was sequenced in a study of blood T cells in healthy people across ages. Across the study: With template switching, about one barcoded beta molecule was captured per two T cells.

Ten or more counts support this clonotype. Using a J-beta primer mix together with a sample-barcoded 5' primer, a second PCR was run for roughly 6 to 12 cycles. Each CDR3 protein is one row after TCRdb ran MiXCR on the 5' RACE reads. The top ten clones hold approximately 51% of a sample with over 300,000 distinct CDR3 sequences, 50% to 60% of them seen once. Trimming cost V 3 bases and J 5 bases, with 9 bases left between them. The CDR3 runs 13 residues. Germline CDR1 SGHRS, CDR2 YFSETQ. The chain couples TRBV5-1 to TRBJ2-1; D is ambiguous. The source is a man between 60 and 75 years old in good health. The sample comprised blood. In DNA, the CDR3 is TGCGCCAGCAGCTCCCCTCCTAACAATGAGCAGTTCTTC. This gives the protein CASSSPPNNEQFF. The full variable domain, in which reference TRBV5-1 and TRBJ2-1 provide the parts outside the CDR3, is KAGVTQTPRYLIKTRGQQVTLSCSPISGHRSVSWYQQTPGQGLQFLFEYFSETQRNKGNFPGRFSGRQFSNSRSEMNVSTLELGDSALYLCASSSPPNNEQFFGPGTRLTVL.